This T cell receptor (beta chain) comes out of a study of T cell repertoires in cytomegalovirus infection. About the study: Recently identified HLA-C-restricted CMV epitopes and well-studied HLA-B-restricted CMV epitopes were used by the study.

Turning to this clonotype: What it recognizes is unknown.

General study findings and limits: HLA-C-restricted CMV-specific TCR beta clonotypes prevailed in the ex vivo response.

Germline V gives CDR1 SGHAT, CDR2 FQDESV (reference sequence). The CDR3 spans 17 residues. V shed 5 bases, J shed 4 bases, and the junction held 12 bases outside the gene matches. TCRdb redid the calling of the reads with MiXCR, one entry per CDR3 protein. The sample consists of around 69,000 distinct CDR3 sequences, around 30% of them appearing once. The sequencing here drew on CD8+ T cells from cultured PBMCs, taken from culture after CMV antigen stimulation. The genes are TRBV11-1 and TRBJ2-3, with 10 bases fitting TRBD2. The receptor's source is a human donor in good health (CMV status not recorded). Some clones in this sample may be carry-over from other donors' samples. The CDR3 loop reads CASSTTLAGAVSDTQYF. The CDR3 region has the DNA TGTGCCAGCAGCACAACCCTAGCGGGGGCGGTATCAGATACGCAGTATTTT.